This record looks at one T cell receptor (beta chain) sequence and its context. The target antigen is unknown. A read error may produce the germline difference seen at one junction end. The sample contains more than one DNA sequence encoding this CDR3. This entry comes from a study of Ad26.COV2.S vaccination and SARS-CoV-2 variants. Study-wide background: A COV1001 Ad26.COV2.S trial-arm participant provided the sample. Administration of Ad26.COV2.S was intramuscular, either once or twice 56 days apart. Study outcomes and limitations: Using TCR breadth and depth analyses may have led to underestimated total T cell responses.

Germline V lookup: CDR1 LNHNV, CDR2 YYDKDF (reference sequence). The CDR3 has 13 residues. Treatment specified: some 20 received Ad26.COV2.S at low or high dose, single or two shots; a few received placebo; per-sample allocation not given. Specimens were obtained on day 63 following the first vaccine or placebo injection. Vaccination used an Ad26 vector expressing Wuhan-strain SARS-CoV-2 spike. Produced via immunoSEQ multiplex PCR; TCRdb's table is partial and in-frame only. Here the sample spans roughly 680,000 clones, roughly 90% being singletons. This receptor was taken from a person between 18 and 65 years old who received the Ad26.COV2.S COVID-19 vaccine or a placebo. The chain employs TRBV15 and TRBJ1-2; 7 bases are shared with TRBD1. The sequences come from peripheral blood, collected in a trial of Ad26.COV2.S vaccine versus placebo. The DNA of the CDR3 is TGTGCCACCAGCAGAGATAGAGGGGGCGGCTATACCTTC. It yields the protein CATSRDRGGGYTF.